This is a list of T cell receptor beta chains from one sample in a study of T cells in Graves' hyperthyroidism and ophthalmopathy. TCRdb processed the multiplex PCR reads anew with MiXCR; each CDR3 protein has one entry. The sample lists about 460,000 distinct CDR3 sequences, approximately 23% occurring once. Material: blood. The receptors originated from a woman aged 70-85 years with Graves' ophthalmopathy. CDR3s include the opening cysteine and the closing phenylalanine or tryptophan. The order of the fields is D gene, J gene, clone size, V gene, CDR3 DNA, CDR3 protein. A D gene is named only where the DNA matches it firmly. Where a row states a size, it is once, few, many or the class of an expanded clone; other rows omit it.

D: .
J: TRBJ1-1
size: many
V: TRBV2
DNA: TGTGCCAGCAGTGGCAGCTTGATGGGACGGAAGAACACTGAAGCTTTCTTT
CDR3: CASSGSLMGRKNTEAFF

D: TRBD1
J: TRBJ2-2
size: many
V: TRBV11-2
DNA: TGTGCCAGCAGCTCAGGACAGGCTGGGGAGCTGTTTTTT
CDR3: CASSSGQAGELFF

D: .
J: TRBJ2-2
size: .
V: TRBV20-1
DNA: TGCAGTGCTGGCGTTCCCGGTACCGGGGAGCTGTTTTTT
CDR3: CSAGVPGTGELFF

D: TRBD1
J: TRBJ2-1
size: .
V: TRBV6-2/TRBV6-3
DNA: TGTGCCAGCAGTTACTCAATACAGGGGGCAGTGGGCAATGAGCAGTTCTTC
CDR3: CASSYSIQGAVGNEQFF

D: .
J: TRBJ2-7
size: .
V: TRBV10-3
DNA: TGTGCCATCGGGACTGGGCCGGACGAGCAGTACTTC
CDR3: CAIGTGPDEQYF

D: TRBD1
J: TRBJ2-3
size: many
V: TRBV5-1
DNA: TGCGCCAGCAGCCTTACTCCCGGGACAGGGGGCGCAGATACGCAGTATTTT
CDR3: CASSLTPGTGGADTQYF

D: .
J: TRBJ1-1
size: .
V: TRBV5-1
DNA: TGCGCCAGCAGCTTGGGGCTGGGGAACACTGAAGCTTTCTTT
CDR3: CASSLGLGNTEAFF

D: .
J: TRBJ1-6
size: .
V: TRBV6-9
DNA: TGTGCCAGCAGTTGGACTCAATATAATTCACCCCTCCACTTT
CDR3: CASSWTQYNSPLHF

D: .
J: TRBJ2-1
size: many
V: TRBV7-2
DNA: TGTGCCAGCAGTCCGGGATGGACCGGCAGTGAGCAGTTCTTC
CDR3: CASSPGWTGSEQFF

D: TRBD1
J: TRBJ2-7
size: few
V: TRBV6-5
DNA: TGTGCCAGCAGTTACCCTACAGGACAGGCTAAAAAGTACGAGCAGTACTTC
CDR3: CASSYPTGQAKKYEQYF

D: .
J: TRBJ1-4
size: .
V: TRBV20-1
DNA: TGCAGTGCTAACTCATACACAACTAATGAAAAACTGTTTTTT
CDR3: CSANSYTTNEKLFF

D: TRBD2
J: TRBJ2-2
size: few
V: TRBV6-6
DNA: TGTGCCAGCAGTTACTCGGGACTAGCGGGAGGCGGGGAGCTGTTTTTT
CDR3: CASSYSGLAGGGELFF

D: TRBD2
J: TRBJ2-7
size: few
V: TRBV30
DNA: TGTGCCTGGATGAAAGCGGGAGGGTGGGAGCAGTACTTC
CDR3: CAWMKAGGWEQYF

D: .
J: TRBJ2-1
size: many
V: TRBV6-5
DNA: TGTGCCAGCAGTTACCTAAACCCCCGGGACGCCCAGACAGGCAATGAGCAGTTCTTC
CDR3: CASSYLNPRDAQTGNEQFF

D: .
J: TRBJ1-2
size: .
V: TRBV27
DNA: TGTGCCAGCAGTTTGCCGGGGCATGGCTACACCTTC
CDR3: CASSLPGHGYTF

D: .
J: TRBJ2-1
size: .
V: TRBV3-1
DNA: TGTGCCAGCAGCCAAGGCGGGGTCGCCTACAATGAGCAGTTCTTC
CDR3: CASSQGGVAYNEQFF

D: .
J: TRBJ2-6
size: few
V: TRBV30
DNA: TGTGCCTGGACCCTTGGAGACCCCGGGGCCAACGTCCTGACTTTC
CDR3: CAWTLGDPGANVLTF

D: TRBD1
J: TRBJ2-2
size: few
V: TRBV7-3
DNA: TGTGCCAGCAGCTTAACTGGGACAGGGCGAGCCGGGGAGCTGTTTTTT
CDR3: CASSLTGTGRAGELFF

D: TRBD2
J: TRBJ2-3
size: .
V: TRBV15
DNA: TGTGCCACCAGGATTGGACTAGCGGGAGCAGATACGCAGTATTTT
CDR3: CATRIGLAGADTQYF

D: TRBD2
J: TRBJ2-1
size: .
V: TRBV6-2/TRBV6-3
DNA: TGTGCCAGCAGTTACCTAGCGGCCGGGGGTAATGAGCAGTTCTTC
CDR3: CASSYLAAGGNEQFF

D: .
J: TRBJ2-1
size: .
V: TRBV6-1
DNA: TGTGCCAGCAGCGCCCAGGGACCCTCTTGGAATGAGCAGTTCTTC
CDR3: CASSAQGPSWNEQFF

D: TRBD1
J: TRBJ1-1
size: .
V: TRBV28
DNA: TGTGCCAGCAGTTCACGGGTGGGACAGGGGGCCGGGGGAGCTTTCTTT
CDR3: CASSSRVGQGAGGAFF